These T cell receptor beta chains were read from a single sample in a study of tumor and adjacent non-tumor tissue in lung cancer. TCRdb re-analysed the multiplex PCR reads in MiXCR, keeping a single row per CDR3 protein. The top ten hold roughly 18% of the sample, which has around 140,000 distinct CDR3 sequences, approximately 64% seen once. Sequenced input: lung tumor tissue. Source of these receptors: a man aged 60 to 69 with small cell lung cancer. Each CDR3 is given with its conserved first and last residue. Each record gives: V gene, D gene, J gene, clone size, CDR3 DNA, CDR3 protein. D genes are given only for firm matches. Clone size appears in some rows only: once, few, many, or a class for an expanded clone.

V: TRBV11-2; D: TRBD2; J: TRBJ2-2; size: .; DNA: TGTGCCAACAGCCGCTGGACTAGCGGGAACACCGGGGAGCTGTTTTTT; CDR3: CANSRWTSGNTGELFF
V: TRBV6-1; D: .; J: TRBJ1-2; size: .; DNA: TGTGCCAGCAGTGTAGGGACTGATTATGGCTACACATTC; CDR3: CASSVGTDYGYTF
V: TRBV30; D: TRBD1; J: TRBJ2-5; size: .; DNA: TGTGCCTGGAGTACCGGACAGGGAGAAGTAGAGACCCAGTACTTC; CDR3: CAWSTGQGEVETQYF
V: TRBV20-1; D: TRBD1; J: TRBJ1-2; size: .; DNA: TGCAGTGCCAATTTGGTGGGGACAGGGCGCTATGGCTACACCTTC; CDR3: CSANLVGTGRYGYTF
V: TRBV20-1; D: TRBD2; J: TRBJ2-1; size: .; DNA: TGCAGTGCTATGGGCCTCGGGGCGGGAGGTACACCCTACAATGAGCAGTTCTTC; CDR3: CSAMGLGAGGTPYNEQFF
V: TRBV11-2; D: .; J: TRBJ2-3; size: once; DNA: TGTGCCAGCAGCTCCCTGGATAGAGGGAGGGGGACAGATACGCAGTATTTT; CDR3: CASSSLDRGRGTDTQYF
V: TRBV7-9; D: .; J: TRBJ1-2; size: many; DNA: TGTGCCAGCAGCGCAACAGGCTATGGCTACACCTTC; CDR3: CASSATGYGYTF
V: TRBV6-6; D: TRBD2; J: TRBJ2-1; size: many; DNA: TGTGCCAGCAGTTACTTGGCGGGAGTATATAATGAGCAGTTCTTC; CDR3: CASSYLAGVYNEQFF
V: TRBV20-1; D: .; J: TRBJ2-1; size: .; DNA: TGCAGTGCTAGCCTGGGACTGGAGGGAGCTCGCGAGCAGTTCTTC; CDR3: CSASLGLEGAREQFF
V: TRBV29-1; D: .; J: TRBJ2-1; size: .; DNA: TGCAACGTGTACGAGGGGGTCAATGAGCAGTCCTTC; CDR3: CNVYEGVNEQSF
V: TRBV11-1; D: .; J: TRBJ1-4; size: .; DNA: TGTGCCTGCAGCCGGATAGCTGAAAAACCGTTTTTT; CDR3: CACSRIAEKPFF
V: TRBV28; D: .; J: TRBJ1-2; size: .; DNA: TGTGCCAGCAGTTTAGTGGGGGGGTTTGGCTACACCTTC; CDR3: CASSLVGGFGYTF
V: TRBV4-1; D: TRBD1; J: TRBJ1-2; size: .; DNA: TGCGCCAGTAGAACAGGAGGACAGGGGGCGGGTGGCTACATCTTC; CDR3: CASRTGGQGAGGYIF
V: TRBV10-3; D: TRBD1; J: TRBJ2-5; size: many; DNA: TGTGCCATCACCCAAGGGACAGGGGGAGGAGAGACCCAGTACTTC; CDR3: CAITQGTGGGETQYF
V: TRBV30; D: .; J: TRBJ2-2; size: .; DNA: TGTGCCTGGCAGAGGGGGGCCGGGGAGCTGTTTTTT; CDR3: CAWQRGAGELFF
V: TRBV6-5; D: TRBD1; J: TRBJ1-1; size: .; DNA: TGTGCCAGCAGTTTCTACAGGGGCACTGAAGCTTTCTTT; CDR3: CASSFYRGTEAFF
V: TRBV7-9; D: .; J: TRBJ2-2; size: .; DNA: TGTGCCAGCAGCCCACTAGCCCAGGGCGGTGAGCTGCTTTTT; CDR3: CASSPLAQGGELLF
V: TRBV12-5; D: .; J: TRBJ1-3; size: .; DNA: TGTGTTAGTGCCACCACCCGGGGGGCTAGCGGAAACACCATATATTTT; CDR3: CVSATTRGASGNTIYF
V: TRBV5-1; D: TRBD1; J: TRBJ2-3; size: few; DNA: TGCGCCAGCAGCCAGGGACAGGGGGGCGCAGATACGCAGTATTTT; CDR3: CASSQGQGGADTQYF
V: TRBV6-6; D: .; J: TRBJ2-7; size: .; DNA: TGTGCCAGTGGTGCCCAATCTTTCGCCGAGCAGTACTTC; CDR3: CASGAQSFAEQYF
V: TRBV6-1; D: TRBD1; J: TRBJ2-3; size: once; DNA: TGTGCCAACGCGGACAGGGGGCATGGAGATACGCAGTATTTT; CDR3: CANADRGHGDTQYF
V: TRBV6-5; D: TRBD1; J: TRBJ2-1; size: many; DNA: TGTGCCAGCAGGAGGACAGGGAGGAACAATGAGCAGTTCTTC; CDR3: CASRRTGRNNEQFF
V: TRBV4-1; D: TRBD2; J: TRBJ2-1; size: many; DNA: TGCGCCAGCAGCCCCGGACTAGCGTGGCCGAATGAGCAGTTCTTC; CDR3: CASSPGLAWPNEQFF
V: TRBV6-5; D: .; J: TRBJ1-1; size: .; DNA: TGTGCCAGCAATGCAAACTCACAGGGAAACACTGAAGCTTTCTTT; CDR3: CASNANSQGNTEAFF
V: TRBV20-1; D: .; J: TRBJ1-2; size: .; DNA: TGCAGTGCAGGGGGTGGCGGTAACTATAGCTACACCTTC; CDR3: CSAGGGGNYSYTF
V: TRBV5-4; D: .; J: TRBJ1-5; size: .; DNA: TGTGCCAGCAGCTTCCGTGGGAATCAGCCCCAGCATTTT; CDR3: CASSFRGNQPQHF
V: TRBV5-1; D: .; J: TRBJ2-3; size: .; DNA: TGCGCCAGCGCGAGCGCAGTGAGCACAGATACGCAGTATTTT; CDR3: CASASAVSTDTQYF
V: TRBV29-1; D: .; J: TRBJ2-5; size: once; DNA: TGCAGCGTTGATGTACGCCTAGTGGGAGAGACCCAGTACTTC; CDR3: CSVDVRLVGETQYF
V: TRBV12-3/TRBV12-4; D: TRBD1; J: TRBJ1-5; size: .; DNA: TGTGCCAGCGGTAACGGAGGACAGGGTAGCAATCAGCCCCGGCATTTT; CDR3: CASGNGGQGSNQPRHF
V: TRBV4-2; D: .; J: TRBJ1-6; size: .; DNA: TGTGCCAGCAACCAAGATTTAAGGGGCTGTTCACCCCTCCACTTT; CDR3: CASNQDLRGCSPLHF
V: TRBV10-3; D: .; J: TRBJ1-1; size: .; DNA: TGTGCCATCAGTATTGACACTGAAGCTTTCTTT; CDR3: CAISIDTEAFF
V: TRBV30; D: TRBD1; J: TRBJ2-4; size: few; DNA: TGTGCCTGGAGTCGGGCAGGGGGTAACATTCAGTACTTC; CDR3: CAWSRAGGNIQYF
V: TRBV6-5; D: .; J: TRBJ2-2; size: .; DNA: TGTGCCAGCAGGTACTCAGAGAACACCGGGGAGCTATTTTTT; CDR3: CASRYSENTGELFF
V: TRBV28; D: .; J: TRBJ1-6; size: .; DNA: TGTGCCAGCAGTTTCCGGACCGCGGATAATTCACCCCTCCACTTT; CDR3: CASSFRTADNSPLHF
V: TRBV6-1; D: .; J: TRBJ2-6; size: many; DNA: TGTGCCAGCAGAGGACAGTACTCTGGGGCCAACGTCCTGACTTTC; CDR3: CASRGQYSGANVLTF
V: TRBV21-1; D: .; J: TRBJ1-4; size: once; DNA: TGTGCCAGCAGCAAAGGTGGGGGGTTAGGAACTAATGAAAAACTGTTTTTT; CDR3: CASSKGGGLGTNEKLFF
V: TRBV4-1; D: TRBD1; J: TRBJ2-5; size: .; DNA: TGCACCAGCAGCCGATCTCCGACAGGGGGAGGAGAGACCCAGTACTTC; CDR3: CTSSRSPTGGGETQYF
V: TRBV4-2; D: TRBD2; J: TRBJ2-7; size: .; DNA: TGTGCCAGCAACCATGATTGGGGAGGGGCGGCCTACGAGCAGTGTTTC; CDR3: CASNHDWGGAAYEQCF
V: TRBV29-1; D: .; J: TRBJ2-1; size: few; DNA: TGCAGCGTCTACGAGTGGGTCAATGAGCAGTTCTTC; CDR3: CSVYEWVNEQFF
V: TRBV4-1; D: TRBD2; J: TRBJ2-1; size: once; DNA: TGCGCCAGCAGCCACAGACAGGGACTAGCGGGCTCTGGCACCCCCCATGAGCAGTTCTTC; CDR3: CASSHRQGLAGSGTPHEQFF
V: TRBV20-1; D: .; J: TRBJ2-3; size: .; DNA: TGCAGTGCTAGGGCGATATATGGCACAGATACGCAGTATTTT; CDR3: CSARAIYGTDTQYF
V: TRBV29-1; D: .; J: TRBJ1-1; size: .; DNA: TGCAGCGTTGTAGTGTCTGAGGACACTGAAGCTTTCTTT; CDR3: CSVVVSEDTEAFF
V: TRBV4-2; D: .; J: TRBJ2-3; size: .; DNA: TGTGCCAGCAGTCAAGGATTGCAGAGGAGAGATACGCGGTATTTT; CDR3: CASSQGLQRRDTRYF
V: TRBV7-9; D: TRBD1; J: TRBJ1-2; size: .; DNA: TGTGCCAGCAGTCCCCGGGACAGGGAAGGCTACACCTTC; CDR3: CASSPRDREGYTF
V: TRBV20-1; D: .; J: TRBJ1-2; size: many; DNA: TGCAGTGCCAAGTCCGGGGGCCACCTAAGGCTCTACACCTTC; CDR3: CSAKSGGHLRLYTF
V: TRBV11-2; D: TRBD2; J: TRBJ2-7; size: .; DNA: TGTGCCTGCAGTTTAGCGCAGGGACTACACTCCTACGAGCAGTACTTC; CDR3: CACSLAQGLHSYEQYF
V: TRBV20-1; D: .; J: TRBJ1-1; size: .; DNA: TGCAGTGCTAGAGATGTTCGACTGAGAGGGATGAACACTGAAGCTTTCTTC; CDR3: CSARDVRLRGMNTEAFF
V: TRBV12-3/TRBV12-4; D: .; J: TRBJ2-1; size: .; DNA: TGTGCCAGCAGTTTTCAGGTCGGGATGAATGAGCAGTTCTTC; CDR3: CASSFQVGMNEQFF
V: TRBV20-1; D: .; J: TRBJ2-5; size: few; DNA: TGCAGTGCTAGAGAGTACCAAGAGACCCAGTACTTC; CDR3: CSAREYQETQYF
V: TRBV2; D: TRBD2; J: TRBJ2-1; size: few; DNA: TGTGCCAGCCTAGCGGACGACTACAATGAGCAGTTCTTC; CDR3: CASLADDYNEQFF
V: TRBV4-1; D: .; J: TRBJ2-1; size: .; DNA: TGCGCCAGCAGCCAAGATATCCTGCCAGGGGCGGATTACGATGAGCAGTCCTTC; CDR3: CASSQDILPGADYDEQSF
V: TRBV12-3/TRBV12-4; D: .; J: TRBJ1-1; size: few; DNA: TGTGCCAGCAGCTGGGGGGTGGAGGACACTGAAGCTTTCTTT; CDR3: CASSWGVEDTEAFF
V: TRBV6-1; D: TRBD2; J: TRBJ2-7; size: .; DNA: TGTGCCAGCAGTGAGGGTCAAGGACTAGCGAAACACGAGCAGTACTTC; CDR3: CASSEGQGLAKHEQYF
V: TRBV7-9; D: TRBD2; J: TRBJ2-3; size: .; DNA: TGTGCCAGCAGCTCGCGGGAGGCCAACGCAGATACACAGTATTTT; CDR3: CASSSREANADTQYF
V: TRBV7-9; D: .; J: TRBJ2-7; size: .; DNA: TGTGCCAGCAGCCCTCCCCTACCCTACGAGCATTACTTC; CDR3: CASSPPLPYEHYF